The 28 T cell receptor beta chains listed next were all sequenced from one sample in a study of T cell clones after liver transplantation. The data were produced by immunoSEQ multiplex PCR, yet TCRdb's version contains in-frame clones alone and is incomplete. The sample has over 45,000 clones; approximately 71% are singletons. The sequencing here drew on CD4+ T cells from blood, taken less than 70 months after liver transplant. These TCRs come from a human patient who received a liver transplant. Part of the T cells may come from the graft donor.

CDR3 DNA: TGTGCCAGTAGTACGCCAATTGACAGGGGCACCGGGGAGCTGTTTTTT. It specifies CASSTPIDRGTGELFF. The chain carries TRBV19 and TRBJ2-2, with 8 positions matching TRBD1. The ends lost 4 bases at V and 4 bases at J; junction bases unmatched: 8. The CDR3 is made up of 16 amino acids. Germline CDR1 LNHDA, CDR2 SQIVND (reference sequence).

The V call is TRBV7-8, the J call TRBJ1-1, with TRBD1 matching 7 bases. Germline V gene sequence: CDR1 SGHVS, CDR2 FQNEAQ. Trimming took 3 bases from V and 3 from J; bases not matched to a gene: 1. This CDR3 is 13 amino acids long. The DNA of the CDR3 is TGTGCCAGCAGCTTCCAGGGGGACACTGAAGCTTTCTTT. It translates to CASSFQGDTEAFF.

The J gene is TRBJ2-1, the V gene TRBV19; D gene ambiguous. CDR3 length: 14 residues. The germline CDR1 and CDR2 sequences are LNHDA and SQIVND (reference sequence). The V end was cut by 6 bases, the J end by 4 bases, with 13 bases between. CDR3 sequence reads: CASSRSRAYNEQFF. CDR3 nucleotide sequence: TGTGCCAGTAGCCGGTCGCGAGCTTACAATGAGCAGTTCTTC.

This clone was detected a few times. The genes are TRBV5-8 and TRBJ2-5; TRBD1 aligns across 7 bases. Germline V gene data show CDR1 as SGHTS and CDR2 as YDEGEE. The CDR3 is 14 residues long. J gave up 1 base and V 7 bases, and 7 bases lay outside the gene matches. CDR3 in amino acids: CASFRRQGQETQYF. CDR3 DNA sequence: TGTGCCAGCTTTCGACGACAGGGCCAAGAGACCCAGTACTTC.

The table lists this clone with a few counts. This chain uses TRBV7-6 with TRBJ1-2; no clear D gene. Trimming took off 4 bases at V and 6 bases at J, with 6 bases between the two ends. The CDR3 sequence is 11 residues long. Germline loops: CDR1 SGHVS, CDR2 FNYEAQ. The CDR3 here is CASSSGDGYTF. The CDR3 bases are TGTGCCAGCAGCTCCGGGGATGGCTACACCTTC.

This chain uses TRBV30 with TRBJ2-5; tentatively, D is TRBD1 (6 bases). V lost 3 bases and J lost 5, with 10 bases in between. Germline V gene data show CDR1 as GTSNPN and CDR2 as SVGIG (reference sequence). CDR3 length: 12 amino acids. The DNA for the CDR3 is TGTGCCTGGAGCAGGGGAGTGGAGACCCAGTACTTC. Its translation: CAWSRGVETQYF.

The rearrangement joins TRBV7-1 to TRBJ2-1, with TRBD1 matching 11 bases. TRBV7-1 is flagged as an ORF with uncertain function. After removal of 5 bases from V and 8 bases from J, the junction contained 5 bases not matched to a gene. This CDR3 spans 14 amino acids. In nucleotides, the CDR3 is TGTGCCAGCAGCGAGGGACAGGGGGTCGATGAGCAGTTCTTC. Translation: CASSEGQGVDEQFF.

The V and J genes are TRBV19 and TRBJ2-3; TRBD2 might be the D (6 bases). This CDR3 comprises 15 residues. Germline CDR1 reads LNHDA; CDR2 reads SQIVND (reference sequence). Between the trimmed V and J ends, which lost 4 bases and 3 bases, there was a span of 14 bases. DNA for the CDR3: TGTGCCAGTAGTACCCTCCTCGCGGGAACAGATACGCAGTATTTT. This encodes CASSTLLAGTDTQYF.

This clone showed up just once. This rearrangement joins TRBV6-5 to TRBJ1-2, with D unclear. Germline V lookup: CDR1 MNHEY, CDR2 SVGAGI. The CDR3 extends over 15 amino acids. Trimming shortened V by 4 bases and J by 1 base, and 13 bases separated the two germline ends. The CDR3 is CASSSGRHVNYGYTF. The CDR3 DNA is TGTGCCAGCAGTTCCGGCCGCCACGTTAACTATGGCTACACCTTC.

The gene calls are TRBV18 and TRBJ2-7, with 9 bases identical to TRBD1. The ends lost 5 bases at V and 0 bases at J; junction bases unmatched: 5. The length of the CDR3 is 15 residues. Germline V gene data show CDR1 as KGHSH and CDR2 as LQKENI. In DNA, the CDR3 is TGTGCCAGCTCAACGACAGGGGGGATCTCCTACGAGCAGTACTTC. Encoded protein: CASSTTGGISYEQYF.

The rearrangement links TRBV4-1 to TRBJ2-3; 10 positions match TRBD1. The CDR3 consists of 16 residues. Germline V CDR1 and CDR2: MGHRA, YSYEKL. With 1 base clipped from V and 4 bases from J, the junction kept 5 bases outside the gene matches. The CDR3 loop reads CASSQGGQGWSDTQYF. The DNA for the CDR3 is TGCGCCAGCAGCCAAGGGGGACAGGGGTGGTCAGATACGCAGTATTTT.

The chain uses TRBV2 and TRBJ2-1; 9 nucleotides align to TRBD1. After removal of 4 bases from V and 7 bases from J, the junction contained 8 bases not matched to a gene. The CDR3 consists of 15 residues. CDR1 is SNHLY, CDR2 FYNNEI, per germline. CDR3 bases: TGTGCCAGCAGTGCCAGGACAGGGGTGGGGAATGAGCAGTTCTTC. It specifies CASSARTGVGNEQFF.

The CDR3 DNA reads as TGTGCCAGCAGTGAATCGGCAGGGGCTCTCGTAGGCTACACCTTC. Residues: CASSESAGALVGYTF. The rearrangement joins TRBV6-1 to TRBJ1-2; D is perhaps TRBD1 (6 bases). V was pared by 2 bases and J by 8 bases, with 18 bases between. The CDR3 spans 15 residues. Germline V gene lookup returns CDR1 MNHNS and CDR2 SASEGT.

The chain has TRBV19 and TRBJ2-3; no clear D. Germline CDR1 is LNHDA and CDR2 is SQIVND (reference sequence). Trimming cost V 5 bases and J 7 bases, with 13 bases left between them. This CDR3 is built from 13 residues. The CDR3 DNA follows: TGTGCCAGTAGTCCCTCGCCGAGAAATACGCAGTATTTT. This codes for CASSPSPRNTQYF.

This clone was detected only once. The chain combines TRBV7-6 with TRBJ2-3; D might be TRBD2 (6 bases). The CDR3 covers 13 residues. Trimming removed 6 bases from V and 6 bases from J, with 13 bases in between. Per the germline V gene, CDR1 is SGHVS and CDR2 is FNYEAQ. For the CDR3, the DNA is TGTGCCAGCAGTTTCCGACTAGAGGATACGCAGTATTTT. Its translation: CASSFRLEDTQYF.

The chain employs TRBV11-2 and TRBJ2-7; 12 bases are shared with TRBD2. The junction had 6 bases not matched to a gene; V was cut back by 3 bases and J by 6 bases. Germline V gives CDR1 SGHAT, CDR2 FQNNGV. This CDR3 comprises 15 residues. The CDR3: CASSLTSGGLGEQYF. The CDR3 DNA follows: TGTGCCAGCAGCTTGACTAGCGGGGGCCTTGGCGAGCAGTACTTC.

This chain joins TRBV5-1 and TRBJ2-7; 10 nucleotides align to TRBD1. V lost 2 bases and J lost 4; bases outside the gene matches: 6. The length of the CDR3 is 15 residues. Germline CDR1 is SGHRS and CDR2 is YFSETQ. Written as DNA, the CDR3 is TGCGCCAGCAGCTTTTCCACGGGACAGGGGTACGAGCAGTACTTC. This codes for CASSFSTGQGYEQYF.

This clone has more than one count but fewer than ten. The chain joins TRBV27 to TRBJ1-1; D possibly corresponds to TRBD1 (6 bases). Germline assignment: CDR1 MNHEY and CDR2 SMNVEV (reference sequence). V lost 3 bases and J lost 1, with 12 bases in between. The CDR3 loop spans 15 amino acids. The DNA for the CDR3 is TGTGCCAGCAGTTTTTGGGGACATGAGAACACTGAAGCTTTCTTT. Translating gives CASSFWGHENTEAFF.

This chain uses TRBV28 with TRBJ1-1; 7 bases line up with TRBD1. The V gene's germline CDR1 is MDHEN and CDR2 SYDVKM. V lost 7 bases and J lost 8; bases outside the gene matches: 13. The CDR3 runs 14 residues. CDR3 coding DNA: TGTGCCAGCATCCCGTGGGCTCCAGGGGGGGAAGCTTTCTTT. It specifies CASIPWAPGGEAFF. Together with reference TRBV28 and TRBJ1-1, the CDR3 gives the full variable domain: DVKVTQSSRYLVKRTGEKVFLECVQDMDHENMFWYRQDPGLGLRLIYFSYDVKMKEKGDIPEGYSVSREKKERFSLILESASTNQTSMYLCASIPWAPGGEAFFGQGTRLTVV.

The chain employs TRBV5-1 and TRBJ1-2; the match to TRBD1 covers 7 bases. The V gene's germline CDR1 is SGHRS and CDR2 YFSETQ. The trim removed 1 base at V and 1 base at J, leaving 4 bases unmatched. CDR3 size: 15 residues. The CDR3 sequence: CASSLNRGNNYGYTF. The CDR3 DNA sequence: TGCGCCAGCAGCTTGAACAGGGGAAATAACTATGGCTACACCTTC.

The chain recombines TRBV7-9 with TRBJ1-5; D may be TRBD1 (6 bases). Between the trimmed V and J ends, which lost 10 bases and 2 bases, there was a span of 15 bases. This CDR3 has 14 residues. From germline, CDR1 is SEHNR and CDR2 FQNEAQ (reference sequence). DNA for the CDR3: TGTGCCATCGGCTGGGGGGCTGGCAATCAGCCCCAGCATTTT. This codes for CAIGWGAGNQPQHF. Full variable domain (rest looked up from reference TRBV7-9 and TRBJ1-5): DTGVSQNPRHKITKRGQNVTFRCDPISEHNRLYWYRQTLGQGPEFLTYFQNEAQLEKSRLLSDRFSAERPKGSFSTLEIQRTEQGDSAMYLCAIGWGAGNQPQHFGDGTRLSIL.

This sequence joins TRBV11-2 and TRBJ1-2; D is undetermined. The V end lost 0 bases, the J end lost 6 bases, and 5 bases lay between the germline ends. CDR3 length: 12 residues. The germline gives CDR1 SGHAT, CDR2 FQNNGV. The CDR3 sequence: CASSLEGNGYTF. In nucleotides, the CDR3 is TGTGCCAGCAGCTTAGAGGGGAATGGCTACACCTTC.

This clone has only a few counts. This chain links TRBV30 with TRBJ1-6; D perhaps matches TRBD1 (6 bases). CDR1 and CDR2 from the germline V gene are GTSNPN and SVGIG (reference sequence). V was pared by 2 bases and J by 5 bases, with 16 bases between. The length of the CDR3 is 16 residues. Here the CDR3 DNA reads TGTGCCTGGAGTACCAGGGGTTTATGGAATAATTCACCCCTCCACTTT. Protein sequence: CAWSTRGLWNNSPLHF.

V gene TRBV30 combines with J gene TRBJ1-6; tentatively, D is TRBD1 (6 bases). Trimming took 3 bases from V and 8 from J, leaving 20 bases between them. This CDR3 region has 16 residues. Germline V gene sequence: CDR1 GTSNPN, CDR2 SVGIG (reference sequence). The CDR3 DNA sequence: TGTGCCTGGAGGGCCCTTGGGGGGCTTCGGGATTCACCCCTCCACTTT. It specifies CAWRALGGLRDSPLHF.

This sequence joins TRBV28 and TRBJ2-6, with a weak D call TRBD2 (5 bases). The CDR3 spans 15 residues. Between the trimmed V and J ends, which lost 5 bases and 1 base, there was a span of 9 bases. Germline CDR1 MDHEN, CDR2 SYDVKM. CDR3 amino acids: CASSRRWSGANVLTF. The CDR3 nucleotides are TGTGCCAGCAGTAGGAGGTGGTCTGGGGCCAACGTCCTGACTTTC. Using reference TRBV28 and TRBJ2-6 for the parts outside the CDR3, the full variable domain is DVKVTQSSRYLVKRTGEKVFLECVQDMDHENMFWYRQDPGLGLRLIYFSYDVKMKEKGDIPEGYSVSREKKERFSLILESASTNQTSMYLCASSRRWSGANVLTFGAGSRLTVL.

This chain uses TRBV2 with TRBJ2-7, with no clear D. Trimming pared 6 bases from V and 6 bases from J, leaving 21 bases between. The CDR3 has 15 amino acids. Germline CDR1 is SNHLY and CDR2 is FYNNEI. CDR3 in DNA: TGTGCCAGCAGCCCCCAGCCAGTTAGGGCTGGCGAGCAGTACTTC. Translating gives CASSPQPVRAGEQYF. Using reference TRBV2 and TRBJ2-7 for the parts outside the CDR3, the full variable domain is EPEVTQTPSHQVTQMGQEVILRCVPISNHLYFYWYRQILGQKVEFLVSFYNNEISEKSEIFDDQFSVERPDGSNFTLKIRSTKLEDSAMYFCASSPQPVRAGEQYFGPGTRLTVT.

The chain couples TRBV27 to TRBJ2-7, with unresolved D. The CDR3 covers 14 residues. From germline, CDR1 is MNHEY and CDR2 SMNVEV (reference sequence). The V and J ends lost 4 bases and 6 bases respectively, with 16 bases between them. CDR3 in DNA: TGTGCCAGCAGTTCATTCCGACTCGTTGGCGAGCAGTACTTC. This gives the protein CASSSFRLVGEQYF.

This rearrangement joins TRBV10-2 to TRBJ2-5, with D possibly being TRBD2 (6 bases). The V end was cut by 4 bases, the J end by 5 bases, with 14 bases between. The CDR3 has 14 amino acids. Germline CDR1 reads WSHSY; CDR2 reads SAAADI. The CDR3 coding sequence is TGCGCCAGCAGTGGGGGAGGCGGTTGGGAGACCCAGTACTTC. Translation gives CASSGGGGWETQYF.